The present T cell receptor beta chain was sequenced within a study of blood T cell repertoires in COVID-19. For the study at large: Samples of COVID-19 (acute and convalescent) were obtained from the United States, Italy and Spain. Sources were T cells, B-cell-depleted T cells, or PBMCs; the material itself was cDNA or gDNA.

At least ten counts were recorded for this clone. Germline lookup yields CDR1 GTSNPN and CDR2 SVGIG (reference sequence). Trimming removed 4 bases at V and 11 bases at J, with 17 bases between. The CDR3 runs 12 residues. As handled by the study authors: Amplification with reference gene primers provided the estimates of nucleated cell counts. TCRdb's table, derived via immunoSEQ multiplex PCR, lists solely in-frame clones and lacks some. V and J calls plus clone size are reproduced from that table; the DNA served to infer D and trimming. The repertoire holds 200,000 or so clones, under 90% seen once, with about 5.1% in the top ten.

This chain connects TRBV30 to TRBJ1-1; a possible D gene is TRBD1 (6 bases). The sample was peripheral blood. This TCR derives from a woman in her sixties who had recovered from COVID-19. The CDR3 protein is CAWTVDSAEAFF. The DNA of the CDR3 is TGTGCCTGGACCGTGGACAGTGCGGAGGCTTTCTTT.